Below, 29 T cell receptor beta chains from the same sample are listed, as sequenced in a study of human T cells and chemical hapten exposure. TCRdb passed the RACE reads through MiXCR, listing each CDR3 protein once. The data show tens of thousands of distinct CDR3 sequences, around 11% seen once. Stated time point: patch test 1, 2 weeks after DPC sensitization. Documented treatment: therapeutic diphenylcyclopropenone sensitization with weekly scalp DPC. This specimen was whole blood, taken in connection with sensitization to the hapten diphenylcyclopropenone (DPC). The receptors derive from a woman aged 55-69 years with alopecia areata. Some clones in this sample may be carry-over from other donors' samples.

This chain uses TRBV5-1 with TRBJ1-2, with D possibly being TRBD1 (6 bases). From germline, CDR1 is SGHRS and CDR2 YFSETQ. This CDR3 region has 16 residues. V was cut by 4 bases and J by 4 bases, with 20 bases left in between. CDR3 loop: CASSLGPGQLGYGYTF. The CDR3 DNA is TGCGCCAGCAGCCTGGGACCTGGACAGTTAGGCTATGGCTACACCTTC.

Here the CDR3 reads CASTEEGESTDTQYF. As DNA, the CDR3 is TGTGCCAGCACCGAAGAGGGGGAGAGCACAGATACGCAGTATTTT. The chain has TRBV9 and TRBJ2-3; a possible D gene is TRBD1 (6 bases). CDR1 and CDR2 (germline): SGDLS, YYNGEE. The length of the CDR3 is 15 residues. With 6 bases removed from V and 0 bases from J, the gap between germline ends came to 14 bases.

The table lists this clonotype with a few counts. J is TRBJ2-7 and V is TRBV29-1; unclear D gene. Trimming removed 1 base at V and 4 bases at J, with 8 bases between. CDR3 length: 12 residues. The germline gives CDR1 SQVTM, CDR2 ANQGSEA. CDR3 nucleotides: TGCAGCGTTGAAGTGCTCCCTTACGAGCAGTACTTC. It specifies CSVEVLPYEQYF.

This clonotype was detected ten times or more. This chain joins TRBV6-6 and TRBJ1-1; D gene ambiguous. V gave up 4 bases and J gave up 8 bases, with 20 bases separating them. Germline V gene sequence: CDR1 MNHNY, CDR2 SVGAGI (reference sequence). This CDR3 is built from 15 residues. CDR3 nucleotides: TGTGCCAGCAGTTTGTTGGCAGACGAACACTGGGAAGCTTTCTTT. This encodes CASSLLADEHWEAFF.

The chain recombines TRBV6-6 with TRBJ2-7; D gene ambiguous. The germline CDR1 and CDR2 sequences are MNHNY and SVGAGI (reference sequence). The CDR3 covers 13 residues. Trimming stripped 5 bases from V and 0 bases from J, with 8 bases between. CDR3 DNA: TGTGCCAGCAGTGATAGCAGCTCCTACGAGCAGTACTTC. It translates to CASSDSSSYEQYF.

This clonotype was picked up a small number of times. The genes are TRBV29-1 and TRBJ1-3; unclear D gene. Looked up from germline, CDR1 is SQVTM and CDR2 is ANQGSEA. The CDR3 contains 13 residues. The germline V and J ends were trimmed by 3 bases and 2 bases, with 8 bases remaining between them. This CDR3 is CSVEAYTGNTIYF. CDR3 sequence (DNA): TGCAGCGTTGAGGCGTATACTGGAAACACCATATATTTT.

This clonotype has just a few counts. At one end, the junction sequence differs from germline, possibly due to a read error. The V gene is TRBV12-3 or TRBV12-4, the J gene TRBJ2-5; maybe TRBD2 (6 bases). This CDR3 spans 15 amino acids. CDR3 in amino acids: CATSPADGSGETQYF. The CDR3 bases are TGTGCCACCAGTCCCGCCGACGGGAGCGGAGAGACCCAGTACTTC.

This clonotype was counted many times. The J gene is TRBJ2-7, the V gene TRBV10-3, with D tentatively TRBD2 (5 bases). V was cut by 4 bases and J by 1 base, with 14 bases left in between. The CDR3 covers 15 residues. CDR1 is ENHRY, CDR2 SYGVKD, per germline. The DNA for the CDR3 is TGTGCCATCAGTGGAGGGAATGGGGTTTCCTACGAGCAGTACTTC. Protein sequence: CAISGGNGVSYEQYF.

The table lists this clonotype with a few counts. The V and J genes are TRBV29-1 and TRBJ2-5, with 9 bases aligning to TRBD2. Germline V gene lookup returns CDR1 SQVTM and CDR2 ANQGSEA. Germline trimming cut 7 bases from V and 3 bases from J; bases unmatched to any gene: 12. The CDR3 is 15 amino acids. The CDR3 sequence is CSANSEAGGEETQYF. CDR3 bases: TGCAGCGCCAATTCAGAAGCGGGGGGCGAAGAGACCCAGTACTTC.

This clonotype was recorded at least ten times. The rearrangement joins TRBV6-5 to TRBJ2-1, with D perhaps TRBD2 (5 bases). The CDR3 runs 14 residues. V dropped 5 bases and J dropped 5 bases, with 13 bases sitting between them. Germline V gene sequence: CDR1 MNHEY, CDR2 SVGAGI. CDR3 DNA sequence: TGTGCCAGCAGTCAGCGAGACTACCACAATGAGCAGTTCTTC. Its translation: CASSQRDYHNEQFF.

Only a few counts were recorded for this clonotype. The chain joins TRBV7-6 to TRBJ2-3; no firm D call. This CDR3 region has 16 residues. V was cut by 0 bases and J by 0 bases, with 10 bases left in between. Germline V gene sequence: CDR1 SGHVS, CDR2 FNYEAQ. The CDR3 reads CASSLAQTGSTDTQYF. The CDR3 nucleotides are TGTGCCAGCAGCTTAGCACAAACCGGGAGCACAGATACGCAGTATTTT.

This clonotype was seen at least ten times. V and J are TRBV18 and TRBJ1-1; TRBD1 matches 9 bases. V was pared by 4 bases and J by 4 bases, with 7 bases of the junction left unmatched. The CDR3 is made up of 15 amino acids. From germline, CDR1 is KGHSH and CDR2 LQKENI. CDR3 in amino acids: CASSRGTGIVTEAFF. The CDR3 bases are TGTGCCAGCTCACGGGGGACAGGGATAGTCACTGAAGCTTTCTTT.

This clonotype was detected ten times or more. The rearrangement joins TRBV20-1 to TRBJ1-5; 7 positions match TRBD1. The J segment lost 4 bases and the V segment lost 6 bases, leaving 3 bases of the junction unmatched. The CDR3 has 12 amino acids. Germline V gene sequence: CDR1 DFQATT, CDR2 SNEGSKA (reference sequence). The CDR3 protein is CSAQTGNQPQHF. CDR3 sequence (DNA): TGCAGTGCCCAGACAGGGAATCAGCCCCAGCATTTT.

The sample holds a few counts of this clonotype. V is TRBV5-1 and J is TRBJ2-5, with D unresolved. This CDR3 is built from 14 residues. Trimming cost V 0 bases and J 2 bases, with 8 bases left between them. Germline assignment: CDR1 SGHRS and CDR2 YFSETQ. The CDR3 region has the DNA TGCGCCAGCAGCTTGGGGCTTCGGCAAGAGACCCAGTACTTC. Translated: CASSLGLRQETQYF.

As DNA, the CDR3 is TGTGCTAGTGGTTTGGCCCAGGAGGGGGGCGCGGGACGAGAGATACTATACAACACTGAAGCTTTCTTT. Translation: CASGLAQEGGAGREILYNTEAFF. The chain links TRBV12-5 to TRBJ1-1, with a tentative D call TRBD1 (6 bases). The CDR3 covers 23 residues. The V end lost 1 base, the J end lost 2 bases, and 35 bases lay between the germline ends. CDR1 LGHNT and CDR2 FRNRAP come from the germline V gene.

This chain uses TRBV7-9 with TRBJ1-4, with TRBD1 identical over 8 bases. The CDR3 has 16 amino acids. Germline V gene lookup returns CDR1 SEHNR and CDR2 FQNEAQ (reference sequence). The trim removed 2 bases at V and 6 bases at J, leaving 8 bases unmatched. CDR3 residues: CASSLMGAGGHEKLFF. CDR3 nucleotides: TGTGCCAGCAGCTTAATGGGGGCAGGGGGCCATGAAAAACTGTTTTTT.

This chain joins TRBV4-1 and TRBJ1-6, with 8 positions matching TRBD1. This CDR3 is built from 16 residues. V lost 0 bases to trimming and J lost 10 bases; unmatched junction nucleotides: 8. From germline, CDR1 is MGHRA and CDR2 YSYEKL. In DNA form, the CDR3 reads TGCGCCAGCAGCCAAGAACGGCCAGGGGGCGAGTCACCCCTCCACTTT. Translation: CASSQERPGGESPLHF.

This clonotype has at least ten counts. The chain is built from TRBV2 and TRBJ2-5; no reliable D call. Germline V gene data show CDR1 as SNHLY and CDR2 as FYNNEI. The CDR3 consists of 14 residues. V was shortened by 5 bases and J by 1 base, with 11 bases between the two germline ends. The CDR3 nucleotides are TGTGCCAGCAGTTTAACCGGGCCCCAAGAGACCCAGTACTTC. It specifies CASSLTGPQETQYF.

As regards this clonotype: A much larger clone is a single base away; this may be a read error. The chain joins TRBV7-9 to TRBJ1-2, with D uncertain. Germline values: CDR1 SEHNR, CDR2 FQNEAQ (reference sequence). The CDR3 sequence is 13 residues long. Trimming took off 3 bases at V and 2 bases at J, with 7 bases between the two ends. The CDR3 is CASSFVGNYGYTF. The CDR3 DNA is TGTGCCAGCAGCTTCGTGGGGAACTATGGCTACACCTTC. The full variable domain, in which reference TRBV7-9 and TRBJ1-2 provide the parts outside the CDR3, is DTGVSQNPRHKITKRGQNVTFRCDPISEHNRLYWYRQTLGQGPEFLTYFQNEAQLEKSRLLSDRFSAERPKGSFSTLEIQRTEQGDSAMYLCASSFVGNYGYTFGSGTRLTVV.

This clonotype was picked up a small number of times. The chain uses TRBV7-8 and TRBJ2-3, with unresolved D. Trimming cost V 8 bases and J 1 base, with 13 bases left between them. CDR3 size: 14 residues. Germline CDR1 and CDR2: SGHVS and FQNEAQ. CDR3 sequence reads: CASARTPGTDTQYF. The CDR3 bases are TGTGCCAGCGCGCGGACCCCTGGCACAGATACGCAGTATTTT.

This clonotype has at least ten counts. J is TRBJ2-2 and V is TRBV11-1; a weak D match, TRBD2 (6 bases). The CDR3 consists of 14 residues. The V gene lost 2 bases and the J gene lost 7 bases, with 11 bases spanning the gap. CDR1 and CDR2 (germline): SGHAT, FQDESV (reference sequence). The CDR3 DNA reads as TGTGCCAGCAGCTTACCCGCGGGAAGCGGGGAGCTGTTTTTT. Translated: CASSLPAGSGELFF.

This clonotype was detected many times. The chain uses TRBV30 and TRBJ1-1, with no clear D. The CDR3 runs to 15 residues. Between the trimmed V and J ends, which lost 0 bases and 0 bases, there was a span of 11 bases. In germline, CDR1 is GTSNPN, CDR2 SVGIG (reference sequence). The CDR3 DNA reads TGTGCCTGGAGTGTAAAGTTTGGGATGAACACTGAAGCTTTCTTT. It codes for CAWSVKFGMNTEAFF.

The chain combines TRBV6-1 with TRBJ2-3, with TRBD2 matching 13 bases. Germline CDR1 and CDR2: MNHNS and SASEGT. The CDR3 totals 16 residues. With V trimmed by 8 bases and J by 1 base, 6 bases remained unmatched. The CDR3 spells CASATSGGAGTDTQYF. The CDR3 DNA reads TGTGCCAGCGCAACTAGCGGGGGGGCCGGCACAGATACGCAGTATTTT.

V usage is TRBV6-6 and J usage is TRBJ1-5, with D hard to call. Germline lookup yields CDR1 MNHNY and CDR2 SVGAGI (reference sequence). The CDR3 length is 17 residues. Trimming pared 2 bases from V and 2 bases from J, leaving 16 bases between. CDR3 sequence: CASSYLEGLGGNQPQHF. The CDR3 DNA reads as TGTGCCAGCAGTTACCTGGAGGGCCTCGGGGGCAATCAGCCCCAGCATTTT.

The CDR3 here is CATSDSGLETQYF. CDR3 sequence (DNA): TGTGCCACCAGTGATAGCGGTTTGGAGACCCAGTACTTC. The V gene is TRBV24-1, the J gene TRBJ2-5, with a tentative D call TRBD2 (5 bases). This CDR3 is 13 amino acids long. Per the germline V gene, CDR1 is KGHDR and CDR2 is SFDVKD. Trimming left V 3 bases short and J 5 bases short, with 9 bases between.

The CDR3 spells CAIRLAGDPQFTDTQYF. CDR3 sequence (DNA): TGTGCCATCCGACTAGCGGGGGACCCACAGTTCACAGATACGCAGTATTTT. V and J are TRBV10-3 and TRBJ2-3; TRBD2 matches 12 bases. Germline V gives CDR1 ENHRY, CDR2 SYGVKD. This CDR3 has 17 amino acids. V lost 8 bases and J lost 2; bases outside the gene matches: 11.

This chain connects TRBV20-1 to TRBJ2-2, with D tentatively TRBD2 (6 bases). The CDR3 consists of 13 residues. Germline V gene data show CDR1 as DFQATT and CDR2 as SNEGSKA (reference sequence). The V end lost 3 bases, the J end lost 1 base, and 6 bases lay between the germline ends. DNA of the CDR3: TGCAGTGCTAGCGGGGGGAACACCGGGGAGCTGTTTTTT. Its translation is CSASGGNTGELFF.

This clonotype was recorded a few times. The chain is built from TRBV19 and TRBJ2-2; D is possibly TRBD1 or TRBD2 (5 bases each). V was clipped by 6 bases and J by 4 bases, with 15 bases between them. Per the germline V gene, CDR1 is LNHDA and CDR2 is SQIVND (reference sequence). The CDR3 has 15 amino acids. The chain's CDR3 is CASRRPGTSTGELFF. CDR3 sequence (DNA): TGTGCCAGTAGACGCCCCGGGACGAGCACCGGGGAGCTGTTTTTT.

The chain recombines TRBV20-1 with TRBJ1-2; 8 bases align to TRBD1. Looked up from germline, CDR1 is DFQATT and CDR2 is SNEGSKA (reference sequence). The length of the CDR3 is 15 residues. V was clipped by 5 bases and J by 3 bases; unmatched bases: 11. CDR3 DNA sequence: TGCAGTGCTGACCCCGGGACAGGAGGAGACTATGGCTACACCTTC. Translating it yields CSADPGTGGDYGYTF.